One sample yielded the 6 T cell receptor beta chains listed below, sequenced in a study of tumor-infiltrating lymphocytes in primary liver carcinoma (dated by TCRdb to about 2017). Without any cell sorting, total RNA and DNA were extracted together from approximately 20-30 mg of bulk tissue using the AllPrep DNA/RNA mini kit. The data were produced on an Illumina HiSeq 2500. Using a constant-region primer and ProtoScript II reverse transcriptase, TCRbeta-specific cDNA was reverse-transcribed from 500 ng total RNA. Three nested multiplex PCR rounds, following a slightly modified ARM-PCR procedure, were used to build the TCRbeta libraries. The first two PCR rounds used multiplex TRBV1-TRBV30 forward primers with a Cbeta reverse primer, each for 10 to 11 cycles. The raw public reads went through TCRdb reprocessing: fastp at Q25, MiXCR clone calling, in-frame beta chains kept. Rows are unified per CDR3 protein, each entry keeping the most common DNA and genes. The sample contains tens of thousands of distinct CDR3 sequences, 69% of them found a single time. Clones ranked in the top ten supply more than 25% of the sample.

The sequenced sample was tumor-adjacent normal liver tissue. These receptors originate from a man aged 40-55 years with primary liver carcinoma and hepatitis B virus infection.

This clonotype was observed a handful of times. V and J are TRBV6-5 and TRBJ1-2; D gene uncertain. CDR3 length: 15 amino acids. The V gene lost 2 bases and the J gene lost 1 base, with 11 bases spanning the gap. Germline V CDR1 and CDR2: MNHEY, SVGAGI. The CDR3 here is CASSYKVGGNYGYTF. CDR3 bases: TGTGCCAGCAGTTACAAAGTGGGCGGTAACTATGGCTACACCTTC.

Details on this clonotype: At one end the junction does not follow the germline gene, possibly because of a read error. This chain uses TRBV6-5 with TRBJ2-7, with D perhaps TRBD2 (6 bases). The CDR3 consists of 13 residues. Germline loops: CDR1 MNHEY, CDR2 SVGAGI. The CDR3 DNA follows: TGTCCCAGCAGTTACTCGGAGGGTGACGAGCAGTACTTC. Its protein product is CPSSYSEGDEQYF.

In the case of this clonotype: A read error may produce the germline difference seen at one junction end. The CDR3 sequence: CVSTPRGRDPYEQYF. The CDR3 DNA reads TGTGTCAGCACCCCCCGGGGCAGGGACCCCTACGAGCAGTACTTC. V is TRBV5-5 and J is TRBJ2-7; D is tentatively TRBD1 or TRBD2 (5 bases each). The CDR3 contains 15 residues. Looked up from germline, CDR1 is SGHKS and CDR2 is YYEKEE (reference sequence).

The rearrangement uses TRBV25-1 and TRBJ1-1, with 8 nucleotides matching TRBD1. The CDR3 consists of 14 residues. The germline CDR1 and CDR2 sequences are MGHDK and SYGVNS. V gave up 7 bases and J gave up 5 bases; unmatched junction bases: 9. The CDR3 nucleotides read TGTGCCAGCACCGGTGACAGGGGACTAACTGAAGCTTTCTTT. Protein: CASTGDRGLTEAFF.

This clonotype was picked up a small number of times. This clone may be a read error of a much larger clone one base away. The chain combines TRBV5-1 with TRBJ2-7; TRBD1 matches 8 bases. This CDR3 has 14 amino acids. With V trimmed by 4 bases and J by 7 bases, 10 bases remained unmatched. Per the germline V gene, CDR1 is SGHRS and CDR2 is YFSETQ. The CDR3 region has the DNA TGCGCCAGCAGCCCTCCGGGACAGGAAAGGGAGCAGTACTTC. Translating gives CASSPPGQEREQYF.

Regarding this clonotype: Since no conserved phenylalanine or tryptophan closes the CDR3, a read error is the likely cause. The chain combines TRBV4-2 with TRBJ2-7, with D hard to call. CDR3 length: 15 amino acids. Trimming took 1 base from V and 1 from J, leaving 11 bases between them. The germline gives CDR1 LGHNA, CDR2 YNFKEQ. This CDR3 is CASSQGLILSYEQYL. CDR3 DNA sequence: TGTGCCAGCAGCCAAGGTCTGATACTGTCCTACGAGCAGTACTTG.